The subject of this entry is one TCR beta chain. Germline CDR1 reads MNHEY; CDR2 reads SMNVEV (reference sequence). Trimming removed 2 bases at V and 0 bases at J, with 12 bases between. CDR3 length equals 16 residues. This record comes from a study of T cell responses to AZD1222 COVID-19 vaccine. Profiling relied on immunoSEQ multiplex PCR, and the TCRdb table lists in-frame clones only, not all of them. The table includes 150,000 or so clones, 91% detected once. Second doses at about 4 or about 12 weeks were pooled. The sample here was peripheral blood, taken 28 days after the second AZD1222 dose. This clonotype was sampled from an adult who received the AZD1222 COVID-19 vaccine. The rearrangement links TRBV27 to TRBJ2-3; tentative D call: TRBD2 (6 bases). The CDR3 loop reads CASSLRVSGSTDTQYF. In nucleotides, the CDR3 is TGTGCCAGCAGTTTACGGGTCAGCGGGAGCACAGATACGCAGTATTTT.